The 31 T cell receptor beta chains in this list originate from one sample, sequenced in a study of T cell responses to AZD1222 COVID-19 vaccine. TCRdb's copy holds only in-frame clones and misses some; the assay was immunoSEQ multiplex PCR. The sample has about 140,000 clones, roughly 88% seen once. The source was peripheral blood, collected on day 0 of AZD1222 vaccination. Receptors were obtained from an adult in good health.

The chain combines TRBV11-2 with TRBJ1-5; 7 bases align to TRBD1. The CDR3 has 13 amino acids. Unmatched junction bases numbered 3, after V lost 5 bases and J lost 5 bases. Germline CDR1 SGHAT, CDR2 FQNNGV. The CDR3 DNA reads as TGTGCCAGCAGCAGGGACAGAGATCAGCCCCAGCATTTT. The encoded protein is CASSRDRDQPQHF. The whole variable domain, remainder taken from reference TRBV11-2 and TRBJ1-5, is EAGVAQSPRYKIIEKRQSVAFWCNPISGHATLYWYQQILGQGPKLLIQFQNNGVVDDSQLPKDRFSAERLKGVDSTLKIQPAKLEDSAVYLCASSRDRDQPQHFGDGTRLSIL.

In DNA, the CDR3 is TGTGCCAGCAGTCCGCGCGTACTGAACACCGGGGAGCTGTTTTTT. Translated: CASSPRVLNTGELFF. The rearrangement links TRBV6-5 to TRBJ2-2, with unresolved D. Trimming stripped 5 bases from V and 1 base from J, with 11 bases between. CDR3 length equals 15 residues. Germline CDR1 reads MNHEY; CDR2 reads SVGAGI.

The V gene is TRBV6-5, the J gene TRBJ1-4, with a weak D call TRBD1 (6 bases). Germline assignment: CDR1 MNHEY and CDR2 SVGAGI. The CDR3 has 13 residues. V dropped 8 bases and J dropped 3 bases, with 10 bases sitting between them. CDR3 in amino acids: CASRGAANEKLFF. CDR3 nucleotides: TGTGCCAGCCGGGGGGCGGCTAATGAAAAACTGTTTTTT.

The chain has TRBV27 and TRBJ2-1; D may match TRBD1 or TRBD2 (5 bases each). CDR3 length: 16 amino acids. Germline V CDR1 and CDR2: MNHEY, SMNVEV (reference sequence). Trimming took off 6 bases at V and 2 bases at J, with 17 bases between the two ends. DNA for the CDR3: TGTGCCAGCAGCCCCGGGACCTTTGCCCCCTACAATGAGCAGTTCTTC. The encoded protein is CASSPGTFAPYNEQFF.

In this sample, this clone turned up a few times. V is TRBV21-1 and J is TRBJ2-1; the DNA was not used to check the table's D call, TRBD2. TRBV21-1 is a listed pseudogene. The CDR3 runs 16 residues. The CDR3 nucleotides read TGTGCCAGCAGCAAAGTCGGGAACTTTGCCCACAATGAGCAGTTCTTC. It codes for CASSKVGNFAHNEQFF.

The rearrangement uses TRBV30 and TRBJ1-1; tentatively, D is TRBD1 (6 bases). The CDR3 is made up of 12 amino acids. Germline CDR1 is GTSNPN and CDR2 is SVGIG (reference sequence). CDR3 loop: CARMEGGTEAFF. CDR3 DNA sequence: TGTGCACGAATGGAGGGGGGGACTGAAGCTTTCTTT.

This chain connects TRBV28 to TRBJ1-5; D unclear. Germline CDR1 is MDHEN and CDR2 is SYDVKM. Deletions cut 8 bases from V and 10 bases from J, with 12 bases between. The CDR3 spans 11 residues. The CDR3 is CASRLAGPQHF. The CDR3 DNA reads TGTGCCAGCCGCTTAGCTGGTCCCCAGCATTTT.

The chain is built from TRBV27 and TRBJ2-1; 8 bases map to TRBD1. CDR1 and CDR2 from the germline V gene are MNHEY and SMNVEV (reference sequence). The CDR3 has 16 amino acids. The V gene end was trimmed by 5 bases and the J gene end by 2 bases; junction bases not matched to a gene: 8. Written as DNA, the CDR3 is TGTGCCAGCAGTATCCTGGCGACAGGGGCCTACAATGAGCAGTTCTTC. This gives the protein CASSILATGAYNEQFF.

The rearrangement uses TRBV3-1 (or the pseudogene TRBV3-2) and TRBJ2-3; TRBD1 aligns across 10 bases. The CDR3 totals 15 residues. Germline CDR1 reads LGHDT; CDR2 reads YNNKEL (reference sequence). With 4 bases clipped from V and 2 bases from J, the junction kept 3 bases outside the gene matches. The CDR3 region is CASSPGQGITDTQYF. The CDR3 DNA reads TGTGCCAGCAGCCCGGGACAGGGGATCACAGATACGCAGTATTTT.

The chain has TRBV4-3 and TRBJ1-2; D not certain. V lost 0 bases and J 0 bases, leaving 11 bases between the germline ends. Germline-derived CDR1 and CDR2 are LGHNA and YSLEER. This CDR3 comprises 16 residues. This chain's CDR3 is CASSQDLQRANYGYTF. CDR3 DNA sequence: TGCGCCAGCAGCCAAGATCTCCAGAGAGCTAACTATGGCTACACCTTC.

V gene TRBV11-2 combines with J gene TRBJ2-3; TRBD2 might be the D (6 bases). CDR1 is SGHAT, CDR2 FQNNGV, per germline. The CDR3 sequence is 19 residues long. V dropped 4 bases and J dropped 2 bases, with 25 bases sitting between them. For the CDR3, the DNA is TGTGCCAGCAGCTCATTCCTCCCCCGGGGCGGAGGGCACACAGATACGCAGTATTTT. Residues: CASSSFLPRGGGHTDTQYF.

The chain combines TRBV5-6 with TRBJ2-7; weak D call: TRBD2 (6 bases). The CDR3 is 15 residues long. In germline, CDR1 is SGHDT, CDR2 YYEEEE. V gave up 5 bases and J gave up 6 bases, with 21 bases separating them. The CDR3 here is CASSGIRERAGEQYF. DNA of the CDR3: TGTGCCAGCAGTGGAATCAGGGAGCGGGCGGGCGAGCAGTACTTC.

The chain employs TRBV20-1 and TRBJ1-5; D remains ambiguous. The length of the CDR3 is 11 residues. Germline CDR1 reads DFQATT; CDR2 reads SNEGSKA (reference sequence). V was trimmed by 6 bases and J by 11 bases, leaving 14 bases between them. CDR3 protein: CSASKGSAQHF. The CDR3 DNA reads TGCAGTGCAAGTAAAGGGTCTGCCCAGCATTTT.

V usage is TRBV9 and J usage is TRBJ1-2; D is unclear. Germline CDR1 SGDLS, CDR2 YYNGEE. CDR3 length equals 17 residues. Trimming took off 0 bases at V and 3 bases at J, with 18 bases between the two ends. CDR3 DNA sequence: TGTGCCAGCAGCGTAGCTCCAGGCCCACTGGTGGACTATGGCTACACCTTC. This codes for CASSVAPGPLVDYGYTF.

The chain uses TRBV19 and TRBJ1-1; D gene uncertain. With 4 bases removed from V and 0 bases from J, the gap between germline ends came to 6 bases. The CDR3 sequence is 13 residues long. CDR1 LNHDA and CDR2 SQIVND come from the germline V gene (reference sequence). This CDR3 is CASSTTLNTEAFF. Here the CDR3 DNA reads TGTGCCAGTAGTACAACTCTGAACACTGAAGCTTTCTTT.

The chain is built from TRBV6-5 and TRBJ1-2; D not certain. The CDR3 has 14 residues. The germline CDR1 and CDR2 sequences are MNHEY and SVGAGI. V gave up 2 bases and J gave up 1 base, with 8 bases separating them. As DNA, the CDR3 is TGTGCCAGCAGTTACAGTAATAATAACTATGGCTACACCTTC. It codes for CASSYSNNNYGYTF.

This chain links TRBV6-5 with TRBJ2-7; 10 nucleotides match TRBD2. Looked up from germline, CDR1 is MNHEY and CDR2 is SVGAGI. This CDR3 region has 15 residues. The V and J ends lost 5 bases and 4 bases, in that order; junction bases with no gene match: 8. In DNA form, the CDR3 reads TGTGCCAGCAGTCTCCTAGCGGGAGAATTGTACGAGCAGTACTTC. Amino acids: CASSLLAGELYEQYF.

The chain joins TRBV28 to TRBJ1-5; no clear D gene. Germline V gene lookup returns CDR1 MDHEN and CDR2 SYDVKM. The CDR3 spans 14 residues. V was shortened by 6 bases and J by 0 bases, with 9 bases between the two germline ends. The CDR3 here is CASRGRDSNQPQHF. DNA for the CDR3: TGTGCCAGCAGAGGACGGGATAGCAATCAGCCCCAGCATTTT.

This clone came up a few times. This chain links TRBV28 with TRBJ1-1; no definite D call. Germline assignment: CDR1 MDHEN and CDR2 SYDVKM. CDR3 length equals 14 residues. Between the trimmed V and J ends, which lost 6 bases and 1 base, there was a span of 12 bases. The CDR3, as DNA: TGTGCCAGCAGCCCCCCGGGGAGGAACACTGAAGCTTTCTTT. Its protein product is CASSPPGRNTEAFF.

The CDR3 spells CSVARQGSYNEQFF. CDR3 DNA sequence: TGCAGCGTTGCTCGACAGGGCTCCTACAATGAGCAGTTCTTC. This chain uses TRBV29-1 with TRBJ2-1; 7 positions agree with TRBD1. The CDR3 length is 14 residues. CDR1 SQVTM and CDR2 ANQGSEA come from the germline V gene. Losses at the gene ends were 4 bases for V and 0 bases for J; bases not matched to a gene: 3.

The chain couples TRBV4-3 to TRBJ2-2; a weak D match, TRBD2 (5 bases). The CDR3 is made up of 16 amino acids. V lost 1 base and J lost 3, with 12 bases in between. The germline CDR1 and CDR2 sequences are LGHNA and YSLEER. As DNA, the CDR3 is TGCGCCAGCAGCCAAGGCCGGGGTCATTACACCGGGGAGCTGTTTTTT. This translates into CASSQGRGHYTGELFF.

CDR3 bases: TGCGCCAGCAGCCAAGATACAGATTCACCCCTCCACTTT. Translated: CASSQDTDSPLHF. The chain recombines TRBV4-1 with TRBJ1-6, with D uncertain. Germline CDR1 and CDR2: MGHRA and YSYEKL. Trimming pared 0 bases from V and 8 bases from J, leaving 5 bases between. This CDR3 contains 13 residues.

The genes are TRBV10-3 and TRBJ2-1, with 9 positions matching TRBD2. Germline V lookup: CDR1 ENHRY, CDR2 SYGVKD. V lost 0 bases, J lost 9 bases, and 6 bases stayed unmatched. This CDR3 is built from 15 residues. The CDR3 nucleotides are TGTGCCATCAGTGAGTCCGGTAGCGGGAGTGGTGAGCAGTTCTTC. Amino acid sequence: CAISESGSGSGEQFF.

V is TRBV27 and J is TRBJ1-1; 10 nucleotides align to TRBD1. This CDR3 spans 15 amino acids. Looked up from germline, CDR1 is MNHEY and CDR2 is SMNVEV (reference sequence). J was trimmed by 5 bases and V by 6 bases; bases with no gene match: 9. The CDR3: CASRETGTGETEAFF. The DNA of the CDR3 is TGTGCCAGCAGAGAAACCGGGACAGGGGAGACTGAAGCTTTCTTT.

The table lists this clone with a few counts. The genes are TRBV2 and TRBJ1-1; D call uncertain. This CDR3 is 11 amino acids long. V lost 9 bases, J lost 1 base, and 6 bases lay in between. CDR1 is SNHLY and CDR2 is FYNNEI in the germline V gene. The CDR3 region is CASFTNTEAFF. The CDR3 region has the DNA TGTGCCAGTTTCACGAACACTGAAGCTTTCTTT.

The chain joins TRBV4-1 to TRBJ2-2, with 14 nucleotides matching TRBD2. Germline CDR1 and CDR2: MGHRA and YSYEKL. V trimming: 1 base; J trimming: 3 bases; junction bases outside the gene matches: 7. The CDR3 sequence is 19 residues long. CDR3 loop: CASSQVTSGRAKDTGELFF. In nucleotides, the CDR3 is TGCGCCAGCAGCCAAGTGACTAGCGGGAGGGCCAAGGACACCGGGGAGCTGTTTTTT.

The rearrangement links TRBV7-9 to TRBJ2-1; the D gene could be TRBD1 or TRBD2 (6 bases each). Germline-derived CDR1 and CDR2 are SEHNR and FQNEAQ (reference sequence). The length of the CDR3 is 15 residues. V gave up 4 bases and J gave up 8 bases, with 18 bases separating them. The CDR3 DNA reads TGTGCCAGCAGCTCGACGCCCCACGGGGGCTATGAGCAGTTCTTC. This encodes CASSSTPHGGYEQFF.

The rearrangement uses TRBV5-1 and TRBJ1-2; no definite D call. V shed 6 bases and J shed 6 bases, with 30 bases lying between them. CDR1 and CDR2 from the germline V gene are SGHRS and YFSETQ. The CDR3 covers 18 residues. The CDR3 nucleotides read TGCGCCAGCACCCCGGGAATCTCCGCCCTGCGGGTGGGCAATGGCTACACCTTC. It encodes CASTPGISALRVGNGYTF.

This chain joins TRBV7-8 and TRBJ2-5; D unclear. The V and J ends lost 3 bases and 5 bases respectively, with 7 bases between them. Germline V gene lookup returns CDR1 SGHVS and CDR2 FQNEAQ. This CDR3 comprises 12 residues. CDR3 loop: CASSFKAETQYF. CDR3 bases: TGTGCCAGCAGCTTTAAGGCTGAGACCCAGTACTTC. The whole variable domain, remainder taken from reference TRBV7-8 and TRBJ2-5, is GAGVSQSPRYKVAKRGQDVALRCDPISGHVSLFWYQQALGQGPEFLTYFQNEAQLDKSGLPSDRFFAERPEGSVSTLKIQRTQQEDSAVYLCASSFKAETQYFGPGTRLLVL.

CDR3 nucleotides: TGTGCCAGTGGTTCCCCGGGACACCTTTTCTATGGCTACACCTTC. Translating it yields CASGSPGHLFYGYTF. The chain has TRBV19 and TRBJ1-2, with D possibly being TRBD1 (6 bases). Trimming cost V 8 bases and J 4 bases, with 20 bases left between them. From germline, CDR1 is LNHDA and CDR2 SQIVND (reference sequence). This CDR3 contains 15 residues.

The chain carries TRBV5-1 and TRBJ1-3; D is possibly TRBD1 (5 bases). Looked up from germline, CDR1 is SGHRS and CDR2 is YFSETQ. CDR3 length: 14 amino acids. V was pared by 4 bases and J by 3 bases, with 11 bases between. Written as DNA, the CDR3 is TGCGCCAGCAGCGGGGGGACCGATGGAAACACCATATATTTT. Residues: CASSGGTDGNTIYF. Combining the CDR3 with reference TRBV5-1 and TRBJ1-3 gives the whole variable domain KAGVTQTPRYLIKTRGQQVTLSCSPISGHRSVSWYQQTPGQGLQFLFEYFSETQRNKGNFPGRFSGRQFSNSRSEMNVSTLELGDSALYLCASSGGTDGNTIYFGEGSWLTVV.